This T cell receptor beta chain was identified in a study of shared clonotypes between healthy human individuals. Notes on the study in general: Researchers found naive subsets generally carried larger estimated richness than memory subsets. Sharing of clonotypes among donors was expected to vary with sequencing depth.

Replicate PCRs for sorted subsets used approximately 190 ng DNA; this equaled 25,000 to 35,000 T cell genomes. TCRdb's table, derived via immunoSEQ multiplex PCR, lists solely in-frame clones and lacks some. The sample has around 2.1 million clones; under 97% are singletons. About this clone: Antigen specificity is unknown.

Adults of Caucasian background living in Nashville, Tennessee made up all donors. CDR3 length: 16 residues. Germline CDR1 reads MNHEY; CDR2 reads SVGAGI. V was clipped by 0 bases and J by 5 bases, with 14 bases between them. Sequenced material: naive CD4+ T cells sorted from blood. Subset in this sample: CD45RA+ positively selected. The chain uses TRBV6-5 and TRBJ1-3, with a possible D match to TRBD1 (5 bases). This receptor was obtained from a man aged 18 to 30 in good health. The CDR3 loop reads CASSYSRQGGRNTIYF. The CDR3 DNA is TGTGCCAGCAGTTACTCGAGGCAGGGAGGAAGAAACACCATATATTTT.